The sequence of this T cell receptor (beta chain) was determined in a study of metastatic and nonmetastatic thyroid tumors. Study at large: The authors compared repertoires across blood and tumor or nodule tissue from malignant and benign thyroid patients.

With MiXCR, TCRdb reprocessed the PCR reads. The sample yields 15,000 to 18,000 clones, about a quarter seen once. Each patient went into thyroid surgery without having received any treatment. Trimming cost V 4 bases and J 6 bases, with 16 bases left between them. The germline CDR1 and CDR2 sequences are SGHRS and YFSETQ. There are 14 residues in the CDR3. The chain is built from TRBV5-1 and TRBJ1-1; a weak D match, TRBD1 (5 bases). This clonotype was obtained from a female donor with papillary thyroid cancer or a benign thyroid nodule (not recorded which). Some clones in this sample may be carry-over from other donors' samples. The sequencing input was tumor tissue. CDR3 amino acids: CASSMGGGEPEAFF. The CDR3 DNA reads TGCGCCAGCAGCATGGGAGGAGGGGAGCCTGAAGCTTTCTTT.